This T cell receptor (beta chain) was recovered during a study of T cell responses to AZD1222 COVID-19 vaccine. Whole-study findings and limits: Dominant at 160-218 and 743-854, vaccine-associated CD4 TCRs also spanned spike.

Comment on this clone: The target antigen is unknown.

The germline gives CDR1 MDHEN, CDR2 SYDVKM. The CDR3 has 13 residues. V was pared by 6 bases and J by 2 bases, with 11 bases between. Data came from immunoSEQ multiplex PCR; TCRdb stores just in-frame clones and leaves some out. Of approximately 150,000 clones listed, approximately 86% are singletons. The input for sequencing was peripheral blood, taken 28 days after the second AZD1222 dose. This TCR was recovered from an adult who received the AZD1222 COVID-19 vaccine. This rearrangement joins TRBV28 to TRBJ2-7, with a tentative D call TRBD1 (6 bases). CDR3 in amino acids: CASRQTGTYEQYF. In DNA form, the CDR3 reads TGTGCCAGCAGACAGACAGGTACCTACGAGCAGTACTTC.